This T cell receptor (beta chain) appears in the sequencing data of a study of OX40 agonist ivuxolimab in advanced cancers. The CDR3 consists of 18 residues. The V gene lost 6 bases and the J gene lost 1 base, with 24 bases spanning the gap. Germline loops: CDR1 WSHSY, CDR2 SAAADI. Method: immunoSEQ multiplex PCR; TCRdb's copy keeps in-frame clones and lacks some. The table lists approximately 49,000 clones, 81% of them singletons. Cycle 7 day 1, cycle 4 day 1, and baseline were the timepoints at which blood was sampled. The sequencing here drew on CD4+ or CD8+ T cells sorted from blood, taken in a trial of the OX40 agonist ivuxolimab. The clonotype originates from an adult with an advanced solid tumor such as melanoma, head and neck, liver or kidney cancer. The chain joins TRBV10-2 to TRBJ1-1; D remains ambiguous. For the CDR3, the DNA is TGCGCCAGCAGGGAGGCAATTGCAGGTATTTTGGAGAACACTGAAGCTTTCTTT. Encoded protein: CASREAIAGILENTEAFF.